The present entry profiles one T cell receptor (beta chain) with its context. In its sample, this clone was seen a few times. This clone's antigen is unknown. The sample holds no much larger clone one base away, and base qualities are not on file. Library prep was done by the immunoSEQ multiplex PCR assay. For the multiplex PCR, a mixture combining 60 forward primers for TCR Vbeta segments and 13 reverse primers for TCR Jbeta segments was used. Amplification of the CDR3 region of rearranged TCR beta genes was performed with a multiplex PCR assay on genomic DNA. The amplified TCR beta libraries were sequenced on the Illumina HiSeq System as 87-base-pair reads. The paper's data handling went like this. Across the 670 or so repertoires, a later analysis counted approximately 75 million unique TCR beta chains, roughly 11 million of which were shared by at least two donors. A nearest-neighbor algorithm error-corrected the raw reads and collapsed the reads into unique sequences, merging closely related sequences to remove PCR and sequencing errors. V, D and J gene segments were assigned by aligning CDR3 sequences to IMGT reference sequences. For a sequence to be retained, at least a six-nucleotide match to both a V gene segment and a J gene segment was required. A rearrangement counted as productive if the CDR3 had no stop codons and remained in frame with V and J, and every other rearrangement counted as non-productive. CDR3 was defined according to IMGT convention as the region running from the second conserved V-encoded cysteine to the conserved J-encoded phenylalanine. The earlier analysis of approximately 500 of the donors excluded sequences that lacked an unambiguous match to a single V gene segment. An earlier analysis of about 590 of the donors classified V segments as functional when productive rearrangements were above 56.7% and as segregating when the standard deviation between donors was above 5%. A statistical classification framework was built to diagnose cytomegalovirus status from the catalog of TCR beta chain sequences. A later analysis assigned V and J genes by comparing TCR nucleotide sequences with IMGT/GENE-DB human TR gene sequences. The TCRdist pipeline was used in a later analysis to assign CDR3 sequences and most-parsimonious VDJ recombination scenarios. In a later analysis, each TCR beta chain was defined by its CDR3 amino acid sequence together with its V-gene family, and reads lacking a unique V-gene family were excluded. As a way to deal with suspected cross-contamination and a sequencing artifact, a later analysis dropped 450 to 700 nucleotide sequences that were highly shared and had low generation probability. For each public chain, a later analysis derived a clonal expansion index from normalized ranks of inferred template counts within each repertoire. Generation probabilities in a later analysis came from a VDJ recombination model fitted to out-of-frame rearrangements, and those results were checked against IGoR. Hypergeometric tests were used in a later analysis to score TCR-TCR, TCR-HLA and TCR-CMV co-occurrence, with a repertoire-size bias correction applied to the TCR pairs. False discovery rates were estimated in a later analysis by permuting HLA or CMV assignments 20 times. A later analysis grouped co-occurring TCRs with DBSCAN, adding TCRdist sequence similarity when clustering within HLA-allele-positive subsets. For co-occurrence clustering, repertoires with fewer than 30,000 or more than 120,000 public chains were excluded, along with about five repertoires with anomalous nucleotide sharing. TCRdb holds this immuneACCESS table with in-frame rearrangements only. Some clones are missing; in checked studies, unresolved V genes explain under half, and the rest has no known cause. V, J and clone size are taken as reported in that table, and D and trimming were inferred from the DNA itself. Within this sample are under 200,000 clones, with more than 75% of them counted one time only. The ten largest make up about 1.6% of the sample.

The germline V gene encodes CDR1 SGHRS and CDR2 YFSETQ. Spanning cysteine to phenylalanine, the CDR3 consists of 18 amino acids. The retained sequence is limited to the CDR3, 54 bases, with the frame set at the first base. The germline V end is reduced by 1 base and the J end by 5 bases; junction bases left unmatched: 13. These data are taken from a study of cytomegalovirus exposure and HLA in healthy donors (dated by TCRdb to 2017 to 2019). With respect to the entire study: An earlier analysis of roughly 500 of the donors reported roughly 300 Gb of sequence data and roughly 100 million unique TCR beta sequences from 150 million to 200 million T cells. An early release covering about 600 HLA-typed donors comprised around 300 gigabases of sequencing data and around 80 million unique TCR sequences. Of the 350 to 400 genotyped donors, over 70% fell in the genetic ancestry cluster associated with self-reported Caucasian donors. The study aimed to test whether signatures of past pathogen exposure could be identified by cataloging public T cell receptors. Using immunosequencing, the study profiled T cell repertoires from around 670 subjects and related those repertoires to cytomegalovirus serostatus. Besides the first cohort of 666 subjects, a separate validation cohort made up of 95 to 150 different subjects was used. High-throughput TCR immunosequencing, statistical association of individual TCRs with disease status, and machine learning were combined to predict cytomegalovirus infection status. To study patterns of TCR occurrence, a later analysis re-analyzed previously published TCR beta repertoires from 500 to 850 donors and added high-resolution HLA genotyping. Rather than drawing on any new phenotypic data, the later analysis identified candidate immune exposures from TCR beta sequences and the way those sequences occurred across donors. An earlier analysis of about 600 of the donors used high-throughput TCR beta sequencing to judge whether each TCR beta V gene segment behaved as functional or pseudogenic. Donor age, sex, ethnicity and CMV serostatus were collected together with the repertoire data. A later genetic analysis took genome-wide SNP genotypes for about 55% of the 666 donors and used that subset as a discovery cohort. Every discovery cohort repertoire had been produced on one sequencing platform. Class I and class II HLA loci were covered by the typing at four-digit resolution. The number of donors typed differed by locus, with about 629-630 for A, B, C, DRB1 and DQB1, around 560 for DQA1, 606 for DPA1, and some 440 for DPB1. About five DR-DQ haplotypes were treated as single units for association and clustering because of strong linkage in the cohort. On average, 235,054 unique TCR beta nucleotide sequences were sequenced per donor among several hundred genotyped donors of the cohort, with about 17% of those sequences being non-productive. Study-wide findings and limitations: In a later analysis, HLA-associated TCR beta chains showed more clonal expansion and lower generation probabilities than non-associated chains that were equally common. An earlier analysis of around 540 of the donors showed that most TCR beta V segments appeared in productive rearrangements either about 90% or about 30% of the time, which broadly matched IMGT annotations. In a later analysis, 16,951 TCR beta sequences were associated with specific HLA alleles at a false discovery rate of 0.05. The authors suggested that the approach could potentially be extended to other disease states and immunological phenotypes. A group of highly shared sequence variants was considered likely to be a technical artifact of the sequencing pipeline. A later analysis found that TCR association rates varied across HLA loci, with DRB1 alleles showing the most associated TCRs and HLA-C alleles the fewest. V-gene and J-gene trimming of TCR beta chains was associated with a missense DCLRE1C variant in a later genetic analysis, and the association was replicated in an independent cohort. Seventeen rarely observed V segments, including chromosome 9 orphons, were excluded from the earlier analysis of almost 600 of the donors because counts were too low. CMV serostatus was the only immune exposure information available for the cohort. A few of the identified cytomegalovirus-associated TCR beta chains were confirmed in vitro to be specific for cytomegalovirus antigens. A total of 150 to 200 TCR beta chains were listed by the study as associated with cytomegalovirus. Presence/absence analyses assumed roughly uniform sequencing depth across donors, an assumption that may not hold. The classifier was reported to diagnose cytomegalovirus status with high specificity and sensitivity in both the original cohort and the validation cohort. The 87-base-pair reads could not distinguish some IMGT-functional V segments, including TRBV6-2 and TRBV6-3, so those segments were excluded. According to a later analysis, parvovirus B19, influenza, CMV and Epstein-Barr virus appeared linked to several top co-occurrence clusters. The cohort was sequenced for TCR beta chains only, and without alpha or paired-chain data the features that could be detected were limited. Because HLA typing was unavailable for some donors at each locus, only the typed subset was used in association tests. According to a later analysis, most CMV-associated TCR beta chains appeared to be HLA-restricted, and the HLA associations seemed to be driven largely by CMV exposure. Linkage disequilibrium might explain the correlated functional status among segregating V segments, but an unknown experimental factor could not be ruled out. Compared with the approximately 600-donor mean, donors in an Asian-associated ancestry cluster had fewer N-insertions in productive TCRs, according to a later genetic analysis. A further reported finding was that TCR beta sequences accurately predicted the HLA-A and HLA-B alleles for most subjects in the first cohort. Most TCR sequences were observed very rarely across donors, whereas some public TCRs were present in many individuals. Strong co-occurrence of HLA alleles, especially DR and DQ, made assigning TCR associations to individual alleles difficult.

In total, fewer than 750 healthy bone marrow donors made up the cohort. All cohort members were sampled while nominally healthy, although unrecorded immune exposures were likely present. The donor tested CMV seropositive and was one of the 289 seropositive cohort members. Every donor gave a peripheral blood sample, and the peripheral blood mononuclear cells from that sample were used for TCR beta sequencing. Genomic DNA extraction from the blood cell samples was performed with the Qiagen DNeasy Blood Extraction Kit. This chain joins TRBV5-1 to TRBJ2-1, with 9 middle bases fitting TRBD2. Sequences were obtained from PBMCs. This clonotype was sampled from a girl aged 10 to 17 in good health and CMV-seropositive. The CDR3 region: CASSLMGVAGGPNNEQFF. DNA sequence: TGCGCCAGCAGCTTGATGGGGGTCGCGGGAGGGCCGAACAATGAGCAGTTCTTC.